This T cell receptor beta chain comes out of a study of blood T cells in healthy people across ages. Study-wide background: Template switching picked up about one barcoded beta molecule for each two T cells. Whole-study results and caveats: Naive CD4+ cells and diversity were both higher in long-lived donors than in aged donors. Older age went with lower TCR beta diversity per million T cells, in a roughly linear way.

Using a J-beta primer mix together with a sample-barcoded 5' primer, a second PCR was run for roughly 7 to 12 cycles. MiXCR was run by TCRdb on the 5' RACE reads, yielding one entry per CDR3 protein. The table has about 830,000 distinct CDR3 sequences, roughly 60% seen once. Russia was home to the donors, healthy Caucasian individuals aged roughly 6 to 100. This CDR3 has 17 amino acids. Looked up from germline, CDR1 is MNHNS and CDR2 is SASEGT. This clonotype was seen once. Its antigen is currently unknown. The gene calls are TRBV6-1 and TRBJ2-4; 8 nucleotides agree with TRBD2. The assigned J gene may be wrong: the sequence end matches TRBJ2-7 better. This receptor was taken from a man aged 25 to 40 in good health. Sequencing used blood. This CDR3 reads CASSEGLGGGIRGEQYF. CDR3 nucleotides: TGTGCCAGCAGTGAAGGGTTGGGCGGGGGGATAAGAGGCGAGCAGTACTTC.